This T cell receptor (beta chain) was identified in a study of chemoradiotherapy in HPV16-positive cancers (dated by TCRdb to the early 2020s). Broadly, across the study: Candidate HPV-specific T-cell clones and common TCR motifs were defined by functional T-cell assays performed on cells from two HPV16-positive patients. The study set out to ask whether T-cell immunity against the HPV oncoproteins E6 and E7 changes over the course of chemoradiotherapy and whether that immunity affects survival. Next, the candidate HPV-specific TCRs and motifs were followed in TCR repertoires from over 85 patients with HPV-related cancers. Broad study findings and their caveats: Expansion of candidate HPV-specific clones and E7-related TCR motifs was observed in the tumor microenvironment during treatment, whereas no such expansion was observed for non-HPV-specific T cells. Improved recurrence-free survival in HPV16-positive patients was associated with expansion of HPV-responsive T cells during chemoradiotherapy. The survival association was reported for HPV16-positive patients, and the functional definition of HPV-specific T cells was derived from only two HPV16-positive patients.

Relative to germline, V is missing 6 bases and J is missing 6 bases, with 6 bases of the junction outside any gene match. CDR1 is given as WSHSY and CDR2 as SAAADI, both from the germline V gene. The CDR3 covers 15 residues, taking in both the cysteine and the phenylalanine. Only the CDR3 part of the read is kept: 45 bases, read in frame from the first base. Repertoires were sampled repeatedly over the course of chemoradiotherapy so that clonal expansion in the tumor microenvironment could be followed. Library preparation used the immunoSEQ multiplex PCR assay. In its TCRdb copy, this immuneACCESS table keeps in-frame sequences only and misses some clones. Where compared with another copy, unresolved V genes explain less than half of these, and the others have no known cause. The sample table contains approximately 4,200 clones; only one count was recorded for approximately 84% of them. The ten largest account for over 15% of the sample.

Concerning this clone: The specificity of this receptor is unknown. Base qualities are not at hand, and no much larger clone is one base apart.

The chain employs TRBV10-2 and TRBJ2-3; 13 junctional bases match TRBD2. This sequence was found in a human donor with HPV-associated anogenital cancer. Source: tumor tissue, taken from a patient who underwent chemoradiotherapy. The encoded CDR3 is CASRETSGGPDTQYF. Read as DNA, the sequence is TGCGCCAGCAGGGAGACTAGCGGGGGGCCGGATACGCAGTATTTT.